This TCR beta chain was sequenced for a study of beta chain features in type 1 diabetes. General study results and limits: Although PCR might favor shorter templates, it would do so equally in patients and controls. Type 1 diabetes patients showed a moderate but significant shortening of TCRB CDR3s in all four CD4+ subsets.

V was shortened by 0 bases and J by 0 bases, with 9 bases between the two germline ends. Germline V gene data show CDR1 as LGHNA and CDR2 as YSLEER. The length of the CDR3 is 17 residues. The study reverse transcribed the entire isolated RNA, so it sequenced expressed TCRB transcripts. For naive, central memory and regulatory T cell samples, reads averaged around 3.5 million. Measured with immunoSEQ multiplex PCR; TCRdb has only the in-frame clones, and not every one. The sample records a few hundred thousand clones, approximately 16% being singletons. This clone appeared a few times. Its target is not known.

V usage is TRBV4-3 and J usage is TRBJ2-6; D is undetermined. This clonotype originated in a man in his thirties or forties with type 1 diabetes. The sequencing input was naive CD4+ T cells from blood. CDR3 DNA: TGCGCCAGCAGCCAAGATTCGGCAAACTCTGGGGCCAACGTCCTGACTTTC. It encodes CASSQDSANSGANVLTF.